These 10 T cell receptor beta chains were sequenced from one sample in a study of T cell responses to AZD1222 COVID-19 vaccine. Produced via immunoSEQ multiplex PCR; TCRdb's table is partial and in-frame only. Among about 100,000 clones listed, about nine tenths were seen once. Sample: peripheral blood, taken on day 0 of AZD1222 vaccination. These receptors were taken from an adult in good health.

The gene calls are TRBV27 and TRBJ1-6; 7 nucleotides match TRBD1. Trimming at V came to 6 bases and at J to 8 bases, leaving 10 bases not matched to a gene. CDR1 MNHEY and CDR2 SMNVEV come from the germline V gene (reference sequence). The CDR3 is 15 residues long. CDR3: CASRIQAGGYSPLHF. CDR3 bases: TGTGCCAGCAGGATACAGGCAGGGGGTTATTCACCCCTCCACTTT.

The chain employs TRBV7-6 and TRBJ2-1; D not certain. CDR1 is SGHVS, CDR2 FNYEAQ, per germline. The CDR3 covers 15 residues. V dropped 7 bases and J dropped 9 bases, with 22 bases sitting between them. The CDR3 DNA reads TGTGCCAGCACCCGAACATATGGTCTAACGGGTGAGCAGTTCTTC. This encodes CASTRTYGLTGEQFF.

This chain links TRBV28 with TRBJ2-3; 10 nucleotides align to TRBD1. The ends lost 7 bases at V and 6 bases at J; junction bases unmatched: 10. Germline lookup yields CDR1 MDHEN and CDR2 SYDVKM. The length of the CDR3 is 15 residues. CDR3 coding DNA: TGTGCCAGCACCCCTACGACAGGGGGCCTGGATACGCAGTATTTT. As protein: CASTPTTGGLDTQYF.

The rearrangement joins TRBV4-1 to TRBJ1-5; TRBD1 matches at 9 bases. V lost 0 bases to trimming and J lost 5 bases; unmatched junction nucleotides: 2. The germline V gene encodes CDR1 MGHRA and CDR2 YSYEKL. The CDR3 has 15 amino acids. DNA for the CDR3: TGCGCCAGCAGCCAAGAAGACAGGGGGTATCAGCCCCAGCATTTT. Its protein product is CASSQEDRGYQPQHF.

The chain joins TRBV10-2 to TRBJ1-6; D not certain. Germline loops: CDR1 WSHSY, CDR2 SAAADI. Deletions cut 1 base from V and 8 bases from J, with 6 bases between. The CDR3 loop spans 13 amino acids. The CDR3 spells CASSEFADSPLHF. CDR3 nucleotide sequence: TGCGCCAGCAGTGAGTTCGCGGATTCACCCCTCCACTTT.

In regard to this clone: The same CDR3 arises from other DNA sequences in this sample as well. J is TRBJ2-5 and V is TRBV20-1; no firm D call. The CDR3 spans 11 residues. Germline CDR1 and CDR2: DFQATT and SNEGSKA (reference sequence). Trimming took 1 base from V and 4 from J, leaving 4 bases between them. DNA for the CDR3: TGCAGTGCTAGAGTTCGAGAGACCCAGTACTTC. Protein sequence: CSARVRETQYF.

A single count supports this clone. The chain is built from TRBV9 and TRBJ2-1; TRBD1 is a possible D gene (6 bases). Trimming left V 2 bases short and J 5 bases short, with 14 bases between. Germline CDR1 is SGDLS and CDR2 is YYNGEE. The CDR3 is 15 residues long. CDR3 nucleotides: TGTGCCAGCAGCGTTAAGGGGGACCACCACAATGAGCAGTTCTTC. This codes for CASSVKGDHHNEQFF.

This clone was counted a few times. This chain joins TRBV6-1 and TRBJ2-1; D gene ambiguous. The V gene lost 4 bases and the J gene lost 8 bases, with 6 bases spanning the gap. CDR3 length equals 11 residues. Germline V CDR1 and CDR2: MNHNS, SASEGT. The CDR3 sequence is CASSVAYEQFF. The CDR3 bases are TGTGCCAGCAGTGTAGCCTATGAGCAGTTCTTC.

This clone came up many times. The V and J genes are TRBV28 and TRBJ2-2; 8 nucleotides align to TRBD1. Trimming cost V 4 bases and J 3 bases; bases outside gene matches: 4. Germline lookup yields CDR1 MDHEN and CDR2 SYDVKM. The CDR3 extends over 15 amino acids. CDR3 sequence reads: CASSSGQAHTGELFF. CDR3 bases: TGTGCCAGCAGTTCGGGACAGGCCCACACCGGGGAGCTGTTTTTT.

V and J are TRBV7-3 and TRBJ2-2, with D possibly being TRBD1 (5 bases). Per germline, CDR1 SGHTA and CDR2 FQGTGA. Trimming took off 5 bases at V and 0 bases at J, with 13 bases between the two ends. This CDR3 comprises 16 residues. DNA of the CDR3: TGTGCCAGCAGCCAAGGGCAGGGTACGAACACCGGGGAGCTGTTTTTT. It yields the protein CASSQGQGTNTGELFF. The variable domain in full, completed from reference TRBV7-3 and TRBJ2-2, reads GAGVSQTPSNKVTEKGKYVELRCDPISGHTALYWYRQSLGQGPEFLIYFQGTGAADDSGLPNDRFFAVRPEGSVSTLKIQRTERGDSAVYLCASSQGQGTNTGELFFGEGSRLTVL.